This TCR beta chain was retrieved from a study of blood T cell repertoires in COVID-19. On the study more broadly: Spain, Italy and the United States supplied samples that represented acute and convalescent COVID-19. In each case, the material was cDNA or gDNA derived from T cells, B-cell-depleted T cells, or PBMCs.

V lost 5 bases, J lost 7 bases, and 15 bases lay in between. Per germline, CDR1 MDHEN and CDR2 SYDVKM. This CDR3 region has 13 residues. The authors' processing: Scientists estimated how many nucleated cells there were by amplifying reference gene primers. Measured with immunoSEQ multiplex PCR; TCRdb has only the in-frame clones, and not every one. The V and J calls and clone size are taken from that table; D and trimming were inferred from the DNA. The sample has around 65,000 clones, 65% to 85% seen once. This clone was detected a few times. The sequence derives from a woman aged 80 or over with active or convalescent COVID-19. J is TRBJ2-7 and V is TRBV28; maybe TRBD2 (5 bases). Sequencing was carried out using peripheral blood. The CDR3 region has the DNA TGTGCCAGCAGTGGAGGACGGCCCTCAGAGCAGTACTTC. This gives the protein CASSGGRPSEQYF.